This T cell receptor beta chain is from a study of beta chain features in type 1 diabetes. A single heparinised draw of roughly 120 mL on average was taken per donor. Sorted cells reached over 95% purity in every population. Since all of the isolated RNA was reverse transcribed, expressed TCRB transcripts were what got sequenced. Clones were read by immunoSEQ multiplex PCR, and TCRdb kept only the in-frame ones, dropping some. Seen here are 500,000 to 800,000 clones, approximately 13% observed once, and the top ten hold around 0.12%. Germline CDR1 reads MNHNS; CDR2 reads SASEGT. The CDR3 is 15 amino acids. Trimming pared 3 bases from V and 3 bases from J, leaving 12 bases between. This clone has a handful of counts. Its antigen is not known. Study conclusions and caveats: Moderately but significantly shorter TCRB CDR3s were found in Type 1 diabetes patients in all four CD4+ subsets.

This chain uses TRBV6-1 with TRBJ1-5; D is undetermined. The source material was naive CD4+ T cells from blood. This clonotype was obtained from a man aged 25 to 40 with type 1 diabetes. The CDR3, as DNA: TGTGCCAGCAGTGATCAGCGGCAGATCAATCAGCCCCAGCATTTT. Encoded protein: CASSDQRQINQPQHF.